Included here is one T cell receptor (beta chain) sequence, with context. Sequenced by immunoSEQ multiplex PCR; TCRdb stores in-frame clones only, minus some. The sample shows about 62,000 clones, 93% of them seen only once. These data belong to a study of T cell changes during pregnancy in multiple sclerosis. The CDR3 contains 15 residues. V lost 3 bases, J lost 4 bases, and 5 bases stayed unmatched. Germline V gives CDR1 SGDLS, CDR2 YYNGEE. The sequencing here drew on CD8+ T cells from peripheral blood mononuclear cells, taken in the second trimester of pregnancy. The sequence came from a female donor with multiple sclerosis, enrolled in a pregnancy study. This rearrangement joins TRBV9 to TRBJ2-1; 9 nucleotides align to TRBD2. The CDR3 nucleotides are TGTGCCAGCAGCGCTAGCGGGGCTTCTTACAATGAGCAGTTCTTC. Its protein is CASSASGASYNEQFF.